Shown below are 7 T cell receptor beta chains from a single sample sequenced in a study of vaccination and CD4 T cells after COVID-19. TCRdb redid the calling of the PCR reads with MiXCR, one entry per CDR3 protein. The table includes approximately 19,000 distinct CDR3 sequences, 62% detected once. The specimen was CD4+ T cells from blood, collected before SARS-CoV-2 vaccination. The receptors shown here come from a human donor who had recovered from COVID-19.

The rearrangement joins TRBV19 to TRBJ2-2, with 8 bases aligning to TRBD1. The CDR3 runs 18 residues. The V segment lost 4 bases and the J segment 3 bases; nucleotides outside the gene matches: 13. From germline, CDR1 is LNHDA and CDR2 SQIVND (reference sequence). The CDR3 is CASSRTGFWVSDTGELFF. The DNA for the CDR3 is TGTGCCAGTAGTAGGACAGGGTTTTGGGTCTCAGACACCGGGGAGCTGTTTTTT.

This chain joins TRBV29-1 and TRBJ1-1; weak D call: TRBD1 (5 bases). The CDR3 runs to 11 residues. Deletions cut 7 bases from V and 1 base from J, with 7 bases between. Germline assignment: CDR1 SQVTM and CDR2 ANQGSEA. The CDR3 sequence is CSATGNTEAFF. CDR3 DNA sequence: TGCAGCGCTACAGGGAACACTGAAGCTTTCTTT.

This clonotype came up a few times. The gene calls are TRBV15 and TRBJ1-5, with D uncertain. This CDR3 region has 16 residues. Trimming took off 0 bases at V and 2 bases at J, with 11 bases between the two ends. Germline CDR1 is LNHNV and CDR2 is YYDKDF (reference sequence). The CDR3 protein is CATSREYGLGNQPQHF. In DNA form, the CDR3 reads TGTGCCACCAGCAGAGAATACGGCTTGGGCAATCAGCCCCAGCATTTT. Looking up the rest from reference TRBV15 and TRBJ1-5 gives the full variable domain: DAMVIQNPRYQVTQFGKPVTLSCSQTLNHNVMYWYQQKSSQAPKLLFHYYDKDFNNEADTPDNFQSRRPNTSFCFLDIRSPGLGDTAMYLCATSREYGLGNQPQHFGDGTRLSIL.

The V and J genes are TRBV19 and TRBJ2-2; TRBD1 might be the D (6 bases). Trimming removed 7 bases from V and 8 bases from J, with 11 bases in between. CDR3 length: 12 amino acids. Germline V lookup: CDR1 LNHDA, CDR2 SQIVND (reference sequence). CDR3 DNA: TGTGCCAGTAATAACAGGGAGGGGGAGCTGTTTTTT. Translation gives CASNNREGELFF.

The chain carries TRBV30 and TRBJ1-3; the D gene is possibly TRBD1 (6 bases). Germline V gene lookup returns CDR1 GTSNPN and CDR2 SVGIG (reference sequence). The V end lost 0 bases, the J end lost 8 bases, and 8 bases lay between the germline ends. CDR3 size: 12 residues. The CDR3 sequence: CAWSVQGDTIYF. CDR3 bases: TGTGCCTGGAGTGTACAGGGCGACACCATATATTTT.

The rearrangement links TRBV2 to TRBJ2-5, with D tentatively TRBD1 (6 bases). Germline lookup yields CDR1 SNHLY and CDR2 FYNNEI. The length of the CDR3 is 14 residues. Trimming shortened V by 5 bases and J by 3 bases, and 13 bases separated the two germline ends. This CDR3 is CASSLDRRKETQYF. The CDR3, as DNA: TGTGCCAGCAGTCTAGACAGGAGAAAAGAGACCCAGTACTTC.

This clonotype turned up a few times. The chain combines TRBV7-6 with TRBJ2-5; D uncertain. Germline V lookup: CDR1 SGHVS, CDR2 FNYEAQ. Trimming took 1 base from V and 4 from J, leaving 7 bases between them. The CDR3 consists of 13 residues. The CDR3 loop reads CASSLGRRETQYF. In DNA form, the CDR3 reads TGTGCCAGCAGCTTAGGGCGGAGAGAGACCCAGTACTTC. Full variable domain (missing parts from reference TRBV7-6 and TRBJ2-5): GAGVSQSPRYKVTKRGQDVALRCDPISGHVSLYWYRQALGQGPEFLTYFNYEAQQDKSGLPNDRFSAERPEGSISTLTIQRTEQRDSAMYRCASSLGRRETQYFGPGTRLLVL.